This TCR beta chain was sequenced in a study of blood T cell repertoires in COVID-19 (dated by TCRdb to about 2020). In the study overall: Collaborator samples came from the United States, Italy and Spain and covered acute and convalescent phases of COVID-19. The material from the prospective study consisted of cDNA or gDNA derived from T cells, B-cell-depleted T cells, or PBMCs. Deeply sampled blood TCRbeta repertoires from subjects exposed to, actively infected with, or recovered from COVID-19 were included in the dataset. A freely available public database, intended as a resource for researchers studying the immune response to SARS-CoV-2, is where the repertoires were released. Samples came from the ongoing ImmuneRACE study (first 160 participants) plus 1,254 subjects from 6 global collaborators. Sample metadata almost always included a de-identified subject ID, COVID-19 status, age in years and sex. Where HLA class I and class II types were available, the types were taken from metadata supplied by the sample provider, not from assay-based typing.

The count of this clone is one. What antigen it recognizes has not been identified. No base-level quality is on record; no much larger clone is a single base apart. TCRbeta CDR3 regions were amplified from genomic DNA using the immunoSEQ Assay, a bias-controlled multiplex PCR. In the original analysis: Within the assay, amplification of reference gene primers was used to estimate how many nucleated cells each sample contained. Sequence reads were collapsed and filtered to measure the absolute abundance of every unique TCRbeta CDR3 rearrangement. For each sample, productive Simpson clonality was calculated as the square root of Simpson's diversity index across productive rearrangements. TCRdb provides this immuneACCESS table in a form limited to in-frame rearrangements. Some clones are lacking; in checked studies, under half of them reflect an unresolved V gene, and why the rest are absent is not known. V, J and clone size are those of that table, while D and trimming were read from the DNA. Within this sample are 200,000 to 250,000 clones, with approximately 86% of them counted one time only. Of the sample, about 3.8% is held by the ten largest clones.

Collaborating institutions collected whole blood in K2EDTA tubes following their own protocols. For TCRbeta analysis, collaborator samples were shipped as frozen whole blood, as isolated PBMCs, or as DNA extracted from either sample type. The germline V gene supplies CDR1 MNHEY and CDR2 SVGAGI. From the cysteine through the phenylalanine, the CDR3 covers 14 amino acids. Solely the CDR3 DNA is kept, with 42 bases framed from the first base. At the junction V is shortened by 11 bases and J by 8 bases, with 24 bases in between. On the study overall, not on this receptor specifically: Clinical and demographic metadata were provided uncurated, with the amount varying by source and participant.

This clonotype originated in a woman aged 80 or over with acute or convalescent COVID-19. The chain is made from TRBV6-5 and TRBJ1-2; TRBD1 is a possible D gene, resting on 5 matching bases. The material sequenced was peripheral blood. Read as DNA, the sequence is TGTGCCGCACGGCCCACAACAGGAGGGAGCGGCTACACCTTC. Translated, this gives CAARPTTGGSGYTF.